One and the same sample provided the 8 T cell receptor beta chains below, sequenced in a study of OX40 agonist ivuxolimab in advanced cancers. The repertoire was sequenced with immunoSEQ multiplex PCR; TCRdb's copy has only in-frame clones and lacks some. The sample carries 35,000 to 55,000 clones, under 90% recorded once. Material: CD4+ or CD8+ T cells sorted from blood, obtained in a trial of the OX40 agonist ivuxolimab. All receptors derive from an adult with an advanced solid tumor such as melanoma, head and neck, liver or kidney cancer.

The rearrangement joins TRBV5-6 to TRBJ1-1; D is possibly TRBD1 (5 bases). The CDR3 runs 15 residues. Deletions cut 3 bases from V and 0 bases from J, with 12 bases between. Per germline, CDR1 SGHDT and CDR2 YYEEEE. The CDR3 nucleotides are TGTGCCAGCAGCTCCGGGGGGAGGTTGAACACTGAAGCTTTCTTT. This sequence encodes CASSSGGRLNTEAFF.

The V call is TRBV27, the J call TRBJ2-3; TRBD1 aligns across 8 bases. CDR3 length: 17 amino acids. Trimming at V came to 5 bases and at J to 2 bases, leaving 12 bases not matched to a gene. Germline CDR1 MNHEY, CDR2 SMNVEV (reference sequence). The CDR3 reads CASSVLPGQDYTDTQYF. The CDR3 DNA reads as TGTGCCAGCAGTGTACTACCGGGACAGGATTACACAGATACGCAGTATTTT.

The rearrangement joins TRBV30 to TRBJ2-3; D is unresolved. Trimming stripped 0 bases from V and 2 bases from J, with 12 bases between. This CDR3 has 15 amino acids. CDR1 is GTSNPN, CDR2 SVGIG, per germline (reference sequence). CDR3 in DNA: TGTGCCTGGAGTGTACTTTACAGCCCCACAGATACGCAGTATTTT. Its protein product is CAWSVLYSPTDTQYF.

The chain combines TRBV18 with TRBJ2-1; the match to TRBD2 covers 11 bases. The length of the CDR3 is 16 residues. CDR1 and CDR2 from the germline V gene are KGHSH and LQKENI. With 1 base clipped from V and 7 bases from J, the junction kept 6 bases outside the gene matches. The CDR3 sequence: CASSPLVVAGGNEQFF. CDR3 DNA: TGTGCCAGCTCACCACTTGTCGTAGCGGGAGGGAATGAGCAGTTCTTC.

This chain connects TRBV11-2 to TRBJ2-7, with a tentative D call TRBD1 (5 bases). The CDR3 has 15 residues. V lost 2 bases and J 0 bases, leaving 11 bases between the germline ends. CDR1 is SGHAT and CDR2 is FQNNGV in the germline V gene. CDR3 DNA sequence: TGTGCCAGCAGCTTAACGTCAGGGCTCTCCTACGAGCAGTACTTC. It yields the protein CASSLTSGLSYEQYF.

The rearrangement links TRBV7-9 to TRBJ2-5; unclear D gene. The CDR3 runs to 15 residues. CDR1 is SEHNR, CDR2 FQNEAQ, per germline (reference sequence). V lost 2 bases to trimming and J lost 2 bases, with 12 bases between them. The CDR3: CASSLSAARQETQYF. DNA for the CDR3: TGTGCCAGCAGCTTATCGGCAGCCAGACAAGAGACCCAGTACTTC. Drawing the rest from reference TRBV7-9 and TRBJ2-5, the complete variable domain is DTGVSQNPRHKITKRGQNVTFRCDPISEHNRLYWYRQTLGQGPEFLTYFQNEAQLEKSRLLSDRFSAERPKGSFSTLEIQRTEQGDSAMYLCASSLSAARQETQYFGPGTRLLVL.

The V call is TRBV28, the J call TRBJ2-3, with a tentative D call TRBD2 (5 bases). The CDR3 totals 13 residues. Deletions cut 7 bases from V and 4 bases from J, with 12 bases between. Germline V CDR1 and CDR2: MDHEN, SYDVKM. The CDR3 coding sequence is TGTGCCAGCATCGGACGGAGGCCAGATACGCAGTATTTT. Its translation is CASIGRRPDTQYF.

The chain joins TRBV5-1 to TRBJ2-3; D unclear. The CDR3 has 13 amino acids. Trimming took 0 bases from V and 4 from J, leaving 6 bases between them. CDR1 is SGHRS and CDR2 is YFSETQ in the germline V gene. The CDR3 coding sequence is TGCGCCAGCAGCTTGGACGGTTCAGATACGCAGTATTTT. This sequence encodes CASSLDGSDTQYF.